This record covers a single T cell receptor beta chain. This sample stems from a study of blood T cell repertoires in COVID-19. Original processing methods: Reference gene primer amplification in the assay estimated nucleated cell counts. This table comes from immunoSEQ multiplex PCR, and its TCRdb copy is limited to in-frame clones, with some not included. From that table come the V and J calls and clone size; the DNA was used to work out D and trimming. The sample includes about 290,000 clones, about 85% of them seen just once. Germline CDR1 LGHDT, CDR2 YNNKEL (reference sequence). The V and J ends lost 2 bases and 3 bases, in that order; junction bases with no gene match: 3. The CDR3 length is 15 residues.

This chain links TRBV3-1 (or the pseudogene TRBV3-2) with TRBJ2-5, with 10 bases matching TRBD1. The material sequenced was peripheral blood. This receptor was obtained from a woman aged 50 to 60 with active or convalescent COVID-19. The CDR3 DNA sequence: TGTGCCAGCAGCCAATGGGGGACAGGGGAAGAGACCCAGTACTTC. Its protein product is CASSQWGTGEETQYF.